This entry concerns a single T cell receptor beta chain. These data belong to a study of cytomegalovirus exposure and HLA in healthy donors. The PCR made use of 60 Vbeta and 13 Jbeta primers. Sequenced by immunoSEQ multiplex PCR; TCRdb stores in-frame clones only, minus some. Of 95,000 to 150,000 clones listed, 60% to 85% are singletons. Germline values: CDR1 SGHDN, CDR2 FVKESK. The CDR3 length is 19 residues. The trim removed 2 bases at V and 0 bases at J, leaving 14 bases unmatched. The clonotype was recovered from a man aged 25 to 45 in good health and CMV-seronegative. Specimen: PBMCs. The chain employs TRBV14 and TRBJ2-7; 9 bases are a match to TRBD1. The CDR3 nucleotides read TGTGCCAGCAGCCAATCGCTAGTGAGAAGACAGGGGGACTCCTACGAGCAGTACTTC. Its protein product is CASSQSLVRRQGDSYEQYF.